The T cell receptor (beta chain) under discussion was sequenced for a study of T cell responses to AZD1222 COVID-19 vaccine. The study's findings and limits: Only after the peak T cell response were repertoires sampled. The study reported that nearly half of spike-specific TCRs target unmutated variant regions. Donor demographics were predominantly white British with a female majority; clonal diversity may be underestimated.

Germline V gene sequence: CDR1 SGHAT, CDR2 FQNNGV. Germline trimming cut 5 bases from V and 4 bases from J; bases unmatched to any gene: 7. The CDR3 loop spans 16 amino acids. In this sample, this clone turned up once. Its specificity is unknown. The repertoire was sequenced with immunoSEQ multiplex PCR; TCRdb's copy has only in-frame clones and lacks some. The sample gives approximately 100,000 clones, roughly 91% of which show up once; over 15% is in the top ten. The sequence was collected from an adult in good health. The source was peripheral blood, collected on day 0 of AZD1222 vaccination. The rearrangement joins TRBV11-2 to TRBJ2-1; 11 bases fit TRBD1. CDR3 in amino acids: CASSGQGAQRYNEQFF. The CDR3 coding sequence is TGTGCCAGCAGCGGACAGGGGGCGCAACGTTACAATGAGCAGTTCTTC.